This T cell receptor beta chain was captured by sequencing in a study of cytomegalovirus exposure and HLA in healthy donors. General study findings and limits: Despite most TCR sequences being rare, some public TCRs occurred in many donors.

PCR primers comprised 60 Vbeta and 13 Jbeta primers. Profiling relied on immunoSEQ multiplex PCR, and the TCRdb table lists in-frame clones only, not all of them. The listing records some 120,000 clones. Of note for this clone: Its antigen is unidentified.

Trimming cost V 2 bases and J 1 base; bases outside gene matches: 1. Germline CDR1 is MNHEY and CDR2 is SVGAGI. This CDR3 has 15 amino acids. The TCR comes from a man aged 35 to 55 in good health and CMV-seronegative. The gene calls are TRBV6-5 and TRBJ2-2, with TRBD2 matching over 7 bases. Sequencing used PBMCs. CDR3 in amino acids: CASSYRGVNTGELFF. In DNA, the CDR3 is TGTGCCAGCAGTTACCGGGGGGTGAACACCGGGGAGCTGTTTTTT.